The 22 T cell receptor beta chains reported below all come from one sample, sequenced in a study of T cell responses to AZD1222 COVID-19 vaccine. Here immunoSEQ multiplex PCR was the method, and the copy in TCRdb shows in-frame clones only, minus some. Here the sample spans around 100,000 clones, about 85% being singletons. The source material was peripheral blood, sampled on day 0 of AZD1222 vaccination. The source is an adult in good health.

The chain recombines TRBV2 with TRBJ2-1, with D perhaps given as TRBD1 or TRBD2 (7 bases each). From germline, CDR1 is SNHLY and CDR2 FYNNEI. V gave up 11 bases and J gave up 9 bases, with 17 bases separating them. This CDR3 comprises 12 residues. The CDR3 DNA sequence: TGTGCCGCCGGTCGCAGGGGGGGTGAGCAGTTCTTC. This codes for CAAGRRGGEQFF.

The chain has TRBV6-5 and TRBJ2-7, with D possibly TRBD2 on 5 matching bases. This CDR3 region has 15 residues. Trimming stripped 7 bases from V and 1 base from J, with 17 bases between. Germline CDR1 is MNHEY and CDR2 is SVGAGI. Written as DNA, the CDR3 is TGTGCCAGCATTCAAGGAGGCAGGCGGTCCTACGAGCAGTACTTC. This translates into CASIQGGRRSYEQYF.

Here the CDR3 reads CASSLGRGSPDTQYF. The DNA for the CDR3 is TGTGCCAGTAGTCTAGGCCGGGGGAGCCCAGATACGCAGTATTTT. This chain connects TRBV19 to TRBJ2-3; D is possibly TRBD2 (6 bases). V lost 5 bases and J 4 bases, leaving 16 bases between the germline ends. Germline V gives CDR1 LNHDA, CDR2 SQIVND (reference sequence). The CDR3 has 15 residues.

The V call is TRBV11-3, the J call TRBJ1-3; a possible D gene is TRBD1 (5 bases). With 1 base removed from V and 4 bases from J, the gap between germline ends came to 8 bases. The CDR3 extends over 14 amino acids. In germline, CDR1 is SGHNT, CDR2 YENEEA. The CDR3 bases are TGTGCCAGCAGCTTAGGGGGCTCAGGAAACACCATATATTTT. The encoded protein is CASSLGGSGNTIYF. The whole variable domain, filled in from reference TRBV11-3 and TRBJ1-3, reads EAGVVQSPRYKIIEKKQPVAFWCNPISGHNTLYWYLQNLGQGPELLIRYENEEAVDDSQLPKDRFSAERLKGVDSTLKIQPAELGDSAVYLCASSLGGSGNTIYFGEGSWLTVV.

This rearrangement joins TRBV7-2 to TRBJ2-2; 8 bases agree with TRBD1. The CDR3 is 16 residues long. V dropped 4 bases and J dropped 1; count of bases not matched to a gene: 5. Germline V CDR1 and CDR2: SGHTA, FQGNSA. The CDR3 nucleotides read TGTGCCAGCAGCTCAGGACAGGGTTGGAACACCGGGGAGCTGTTTTTT. Translating gives CASSSGQGWNTGELFF. Full variable domain (outside the CDR3, taken from reference TRBV7-2 and TRBJ2-2): GAGVSQSPSNKVTEKGKDVELRCDPISGHTALYWYRQSLGQGLEFLIYFQGNSAPDKSGLPSDRFSAERTGGSVSTLTIQRTQQEDSAVYLCASSSGQGWNTGELFFGEGSRLTVL.

Concerning this clone itself: One end of the junction varies from germline; a read error may be responsible. The chain employs TRBV5-1 and TRBJ2-5; the match to TRBD2 covers 10 bases. Germline V gene data show CDR1 as SGHRS and CDR2 as YFSETQ. The CDR3 contains 18 residues. The CDR3 nucleotides are TGTGCCAGCAGCTTCGGAGGGGTAGCGGGAGGCAGCACTGGGACCCAGTACTTC. Translating it yields CASSFGGVAGGSTGTQYF.

The chain recombines TRBV19 with TRBJ1-1; D might be TRBD1 (6 bases). V was pared by 5 bases and J by 1 base, with 8 bases between. The CDR3 has 13 residues. Germline V gene data show CDR1 as LNHDA and CDR2 as SQIVND (reference sequence). The chain's CDR3 is CASSRDKNTEAFF. The CDR3 DNA sequence: TGTGCCAGTAGTCGGGACAAGAACACTGAAGCTTTCTTT.

The chain joins TRBV5-6 to TRBJ2-3; 15 bases line up with TRBD2. CDR1 is SGHDT, CDR2 YYEEEE, per germline. The CDR3 loop spans 19 amino acids. V dropped 6 bases and J dropped 5; count of bases not matched to a gene: 16. The CDR3 region is CASTQNNGLAGGPGDTQYF. The CDR3 DNA is TGTGCCAGCACCCAAAATAACGGACTAGCGGGAGGGCCGGGAGATACGCAGTATTTT.

V usage is TRBV6-5 and J usage is TRBJ1-6; 7 positions agree with TRBD1. The length of the CDR3 is 12 residues. Germline V gene sequence: CDR1 MNHEY, CDR2 SVGAGI. V dropped 11 bases and J dropped 7; count of bases not matched to a gene: 5. CDR3 nucleotides: TGTGCCGCCGGGACAGTCAATTCACCCCTCCACTTT. This codes for CAAGTVNSPLHF.

The chain employs TRBV6-2 or TRBV6-3 and TRBJ1-4, with D maybe TRBD1 (5 bases). In germline, CDR1 is MNHEY, CDR2 SVGEGT. The CDR3 contains 14 residues. Trimming removed 5 bases from V and 8 bases from J, with 15 bases in between. CDR3 protein: CASSHRGGEEKLFF. The CDR3 DNA sequence: TGTGCCAGCAGTCATCGGGGGGGAGAGGAAAAACTGTTTTTT.

The CDR3 bases are TGTGCCAGCACCCCCGGGGGACTAGCGGGGGTTGAGCAGTTCTTC. It codes for CASTPGGLAGVEQFF. J is TRBJ2-1 and V is TRBV7-2, with 14 bases matching TRBD2. V lost 7 bases and J lost 9; bases outside the gene matches: 8. The germline gives CDR1 SGHTA, CDR2 FQGNSA. This CDR3 spans 15 amino acids.

The V and J genes are TRBV29-1 and TRBJ2-1; D possibly corresponds to TRBD2 (5 bases). Trimming took off 3 bases at V and 3 bases at J, with 15 bases between the two ends. Germline V gene sequence: CDR1 SQVTM, CDR2 ANQGSEA. The CDR3 runs 15 residues. The CDR3 coding sequence is TGCAGCGTTGACGTATGGGGAGAGGTCTACAATGAGCAGTTCTTC. Protein product: CSVDVWGEVYNEQFF.

The chain has TRBV25-1 and TRBJ1-2; TRBD1 is a possible D gene (6 bases). This CDR3 region has 16 residues. Germline-derived CDR1 and CDR2 are MGHDK and SYGVNS. The V end lost 1 base, the J end lost 5 bases, and 17 bases lay between the germline ends. DNA of the CDR3: TGTGCCAGCAGTGAATTAACGGCAGGGGCCACTTATGGCTACACCTTC. Protein product: CASSELTAGATYGYTF.

The genes are TRBV5-6 and TRBJ2-5; possible D gene TRBD2, 5 bases. Trimming left V 0 bases short and J 5 bases short, with 14 bases between. CDR3 length: 15 residues. Per germline, CDR1 SGHDT and CDR2 YYEEEE. CDR3 residues: CASSLGGATGETQYF. The CDR3 bases are TGTGCCAGCAGCTTGGGAGGAGCTACGGGGGAGACCCAGTACTTC.

The chain couples TRBV5-1 to TRBJ1-3; no clear D gene. The CDR3 covers 15 residues. With 6 bases removed from V and 0 bases from J, the gap between germline ends came to 13 bases. Germline CDR1 SGHRS, CDR2 YFSETQ. CDR3 coding DNA: TGCGCCAGCACCCCCAGGCCGAGCTCTGGAAACACCATATATTTT. It specifies CASTPRPSSGNTIYF.

The rearrangement uses TRBV27 and TRBJ1-1; 7 nucleotides agree with TRBD1. The J segment lost 0 bases and the V segment lost 5 bases, leaving 3 bases of the junction unmatched. Per the germline V gene, CDR1 is MNHEY and CDR2 is SMNVEV (reference sequence). The CDR3 contains 14 residues. The CDR3 DNA follows: TGTGCCAGCAGTAACAGGGGCGTGAACACTGAAGCTTTCTTT. It is translated as CASSNRGVNTEAFF.

The chain links TRBV3-1 (or the pseudogene TRBV3-2) to TRBJ1-1; perhaps TRBD1 as D (5 bases). Per the germline V gene, CDR1 is LGHDT and CDR2 is YNNKEL (reference sequence). V was pared by 4 bases and J by 4 bases, with 13 bases between. The CDR3 totals 14 residues. The CDR3 nucleotides are TGTGCCAGCAGCCCCCCCGGGGCGGGCACTGAAGCTTTCTTT. Encoded protein: CASSPPGAGTEAFF.

The chain combines TRBV5-4 with TRBJ2-1; possibly TRBD1 for D (6 bases). Germline-derived CDR1 and CDR2 are SGHNT and YYREEE (reference sequence). This CDR3 is built from 18 residues. V lost 2 bases and J 7 bases, leaving 25 bases between the germline ends. The CDR3 DNA reads TGTGCCAGCAGCTTTGTGGGAACGAGACAGGCCGATCGGAATGAGCAGTTCTTC. Its translation is CASSFVGTRQADRNEQFF.

J is TRBJ1-2 and V is TRBV6-5; 8 bases agree with TRBD1. Trimming removed 4 bases from V and 8 bases from J; junction bases left unmatched: 6. Germline CDR1 is MNHEY and CDR2 is SVGAGI. CDR3 length: 13 residues. The CDR3 loop is CASSLTGDGGYTF. The CDR3 DNA reads TGTGCCAGCAGTTTGACAGGGGATGGAGGCTACACCTTC.

This clone was counted once. The gene calls are TRBV5-1 and TRBJ1-5, with a weak D call TRBD1 (5 bases). V lost 1 base, J lost 2 bases, and 16 bases lay in between. CDR3 length: 17 residues. Germline-derived CDR1 and CDR2 are SGHRS and YFSETQ. CDR3 in amino acids: CASSLTGAGQGNQPQHF. The DNA of the CDR3 is TGCGCCAGCAGCTTGACTGGGGCAGGCCAAGGCAATCAGCCCCAGCATTTT.

CDR3: CASSPSGRRYTDTQYF. DNA for the CDR3: TGTGCCAGCAGTCCTAGTGGACGGCGATACACAGATACGCAGTATTTT. The chain combines TRBV27 with TRBJ2-3; D call uncertain. Germline V gives CDR1 MNHEY, CDR2 SMNVEV (reference sequence). There are 16 residues in the CDR3. V was trimmed by 5 bases and J by 2 bases, leaving 17 bases between them.

This chain uses TRBV3-1 (or the pseudogene TRBV3-2) with TRBJ1-6, with TRBD1 matching 7 bases. The CDR3 is 21 amino acids. The V gene's germline CDR1 is LGHDT and CDR2 YNNKEL (reference sequence). J gave up 0 bases and V 0 bases, and 14 bases lay outside the gene matches. The CDR3 DNA reads TGTGCCAGCAGCCAAGATGGAGGTCAGGGGGTGAGGAGCTCCTATAATTCACCCCTCCACTTT. Encoded protein: CASSQDGGQGVRSSYNSPLHF.